The source of this TCR beta chain is a study of CD8 T cells in ankylosing spondylitis. Whole-study findings and limits: Within peripheral blood, clones linked to disease were CD8+ and relatively rare. Disease-linked clones reportedly showed significant enrichment in matched ankylosing spondylitis synovial fluid. Characteristic of ankylosing spondylitis blood, it appeared, was a TCR beta motif comprising about eight highly homologous variants.

A few counts support this clonotype. Its antigen is undetermined. The ends lost 1 base at V and 8 bases at J; junction bases unmatched: 9. Germline V gene sequence: CDR1 SGHRS, CDR2 YFSETQ. This CDR3 region has 15 residues. TCRdb processed the 5' RACE reads anew with MiXCR; each CDR3 protein has one entry. The sample records roughly 700,000 distinct CDR3 sequences, 15% to 20% being singletons. This sequence joins TRBV5-1 and TRBJ2-1, with 7 bases lining up with TRBD1. The source material was blood, either unsorted or a sorted T cell fraction (not recorded which). The clonotype comes from a male donor with ankylosing spondylitis. The CDR3 sequence: CASSLRGQSFDEQFF. As DNA, the CDR3 is TGCGCCAGCAGCTTGCGGGGACAGTCCTTTGATGAGCAGTTCTTC.